This TCR beta chain was profiled in a study of control samples from healthy donors and cancer patients. Libraries were prepared by immunoSEQ multiplex PCR; TCRdb keeps only in-frame clonotypes and omits some of them. The sample shows about 40,000 clones, about 90% of them seen only once. The receptor was isolated from a woman aged 45-65 years in good health. The sample consisted of blood.

CDR3 region: CASSRSGYNEQFF. The CDR3 DNA sequence: TGTGCCAGCAGCCGATCTGGGTACAATGAGCAGTTCTTC. The chain employs TRBV7-3 and TRBJ2-1; D remains unclear. The CDR3 loop spans 13 amino acids. Germline V lookup: CDR1 SGHTA, CDR2 FQGTGA. The V end was cut by 5 bases, the J end by 4 bases, with 9 bases between.